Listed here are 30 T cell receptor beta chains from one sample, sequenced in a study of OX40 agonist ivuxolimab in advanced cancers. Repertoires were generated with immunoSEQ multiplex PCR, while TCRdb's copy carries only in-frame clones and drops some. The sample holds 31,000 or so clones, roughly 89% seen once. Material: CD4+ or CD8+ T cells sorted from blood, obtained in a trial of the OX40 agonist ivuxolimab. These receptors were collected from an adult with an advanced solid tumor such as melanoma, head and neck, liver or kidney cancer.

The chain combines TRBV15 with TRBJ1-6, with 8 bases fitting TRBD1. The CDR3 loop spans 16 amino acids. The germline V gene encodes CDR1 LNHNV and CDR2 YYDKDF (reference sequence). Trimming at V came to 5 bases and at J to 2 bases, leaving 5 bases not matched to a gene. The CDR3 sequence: CATSGDRGAYNSPLHF. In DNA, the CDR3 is TGTGCCACCAGCGGCGACAGGGGCGCCTATAATTCACCCCTCCACTTT.

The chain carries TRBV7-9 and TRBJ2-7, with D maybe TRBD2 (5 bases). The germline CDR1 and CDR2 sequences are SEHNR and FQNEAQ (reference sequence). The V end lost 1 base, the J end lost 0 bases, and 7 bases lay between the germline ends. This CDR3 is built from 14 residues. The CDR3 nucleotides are TGTGCCAGCAGCTTAGTCGGGGACTCCTACGAGCAGTACTTC. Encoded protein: CASSLVGDSYEQYF.

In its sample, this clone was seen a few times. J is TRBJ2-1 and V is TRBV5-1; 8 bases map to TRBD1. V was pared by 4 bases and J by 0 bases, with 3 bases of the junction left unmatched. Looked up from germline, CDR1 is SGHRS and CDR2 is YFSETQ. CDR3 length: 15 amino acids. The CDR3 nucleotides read TGCGCCAGCAGCACAGGGGGTGCCTCCTACAATGAGCAGTTCTTC. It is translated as CASSTGGASYNEQFF.

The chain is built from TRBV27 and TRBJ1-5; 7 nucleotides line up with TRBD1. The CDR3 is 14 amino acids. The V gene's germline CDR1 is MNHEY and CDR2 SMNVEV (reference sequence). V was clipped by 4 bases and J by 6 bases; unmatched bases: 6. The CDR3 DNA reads TGTGCCAGCAGTTGGACAGGAGGAGGTCAGCCCCAGCATTTT. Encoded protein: CASSWTGGGQPQHF.

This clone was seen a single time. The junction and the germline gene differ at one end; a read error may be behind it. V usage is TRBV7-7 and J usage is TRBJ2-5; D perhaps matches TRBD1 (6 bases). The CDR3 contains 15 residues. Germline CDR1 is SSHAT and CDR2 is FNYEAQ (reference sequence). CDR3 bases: TGTGCTAGCAGCTTAGTTGGGGGCAGGGCGGAGACCCAGTACTTC. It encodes CASSLVGGRAETQYF.

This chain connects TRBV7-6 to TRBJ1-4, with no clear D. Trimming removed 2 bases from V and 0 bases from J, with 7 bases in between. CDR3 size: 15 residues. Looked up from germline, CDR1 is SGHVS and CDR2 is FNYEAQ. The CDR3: CASSLRPTTNEKLFF. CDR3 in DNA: TGTGCCAGCAGCTTACGGCCCACAACTAATGAAAAACTGTTTTTT. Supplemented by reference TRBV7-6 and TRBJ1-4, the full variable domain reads GAGVSQSPRYKVTKRGQDVALRCDPISGHVSLYWYRQALGQGPEFLTYFNYEAQQDKSGLPNDRFSAERPEGSISTLTIQRTEQRDSAMYRCASSLRPTTNEKLFFGSGTQLSVL.

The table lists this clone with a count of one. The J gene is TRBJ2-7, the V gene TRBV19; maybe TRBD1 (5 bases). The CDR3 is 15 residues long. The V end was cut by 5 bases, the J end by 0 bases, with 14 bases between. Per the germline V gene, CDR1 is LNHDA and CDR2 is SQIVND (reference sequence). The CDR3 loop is CASSDPDSSSYEQYF. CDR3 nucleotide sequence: TGTGCCAGTAGTGACCCAGACAGTAGCTCCTACGAGCAGTACTTC.

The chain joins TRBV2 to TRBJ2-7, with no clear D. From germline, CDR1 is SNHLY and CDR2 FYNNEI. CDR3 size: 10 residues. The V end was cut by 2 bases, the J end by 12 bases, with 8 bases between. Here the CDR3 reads CASSERLWYF. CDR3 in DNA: TGTGCCAGCAGTGAAAGGCTTTGGTACTTC. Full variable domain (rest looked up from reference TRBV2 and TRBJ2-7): EPEVTQTPSHQVTQMGQEVILRCVPISNHLYFYWYRQILGQKVEFLVSFYNNEISEKSEIFDDQFSVERPDGSNFTLKIRSTKLEDSAMYFCASSERLWYFGPGTRLTVT.

In DNA form, the CDR3 reads TGTGCCAGCAGTGACTTTGGTGAGAACACCGGGGAGCTGTTTTTT. Encoded protein: CASSDFGENTGELFF. This chain uses TRBV25-1 with TRBJ2-2; D is unresolved. V lost 3 bases and J 1 base, leaving 9 bases between the germline ends. Germline CDR1 is MGHDK and CDR2 is SYGVNS. The CDR3 consists of 15 residues.

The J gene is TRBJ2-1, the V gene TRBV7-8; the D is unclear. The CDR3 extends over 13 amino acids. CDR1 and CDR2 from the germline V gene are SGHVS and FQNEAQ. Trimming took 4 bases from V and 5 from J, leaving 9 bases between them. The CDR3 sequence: CASSSRAHNEQFF. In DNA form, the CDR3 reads TGTGCCAGCAGCTCTAGGGCTCACAATGAGCAGTTCTTC.

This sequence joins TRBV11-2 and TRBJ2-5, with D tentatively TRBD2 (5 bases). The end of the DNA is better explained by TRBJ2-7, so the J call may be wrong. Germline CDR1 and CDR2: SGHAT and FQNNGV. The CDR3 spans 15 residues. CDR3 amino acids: CASSLGVGAGYEQYF. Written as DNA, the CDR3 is TGTGCCAGCAGCTTAGGTGTGGGCGCGGGCTACGAGCAGTACTTC.

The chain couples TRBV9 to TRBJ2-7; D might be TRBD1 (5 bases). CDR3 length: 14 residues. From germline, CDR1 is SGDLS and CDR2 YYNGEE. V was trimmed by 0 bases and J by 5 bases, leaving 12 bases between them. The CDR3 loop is CASSVGQGIDEQYF. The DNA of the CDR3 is TGTGCCAGCAGCGTAGGGCAGGGTATTGACGAGCAGTACTTC.

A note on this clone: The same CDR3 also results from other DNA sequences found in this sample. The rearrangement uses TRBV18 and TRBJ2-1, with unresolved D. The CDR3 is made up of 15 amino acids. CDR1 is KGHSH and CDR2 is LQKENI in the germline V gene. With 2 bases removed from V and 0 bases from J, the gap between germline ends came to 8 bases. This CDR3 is CASSPGQSSYNEQFF. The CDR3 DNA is TGTGCCAGCTCACCAGGCCAGAGCTCCTACAATGAGCAGTTCTTC.

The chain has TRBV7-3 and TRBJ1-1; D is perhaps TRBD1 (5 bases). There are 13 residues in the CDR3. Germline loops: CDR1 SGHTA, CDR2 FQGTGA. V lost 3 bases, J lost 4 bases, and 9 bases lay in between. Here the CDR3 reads CASSLGGVTEAFF. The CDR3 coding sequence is TGTGCCAGCAGCTTGGGGGGTGTCACTGAAGCTTTCTTT.

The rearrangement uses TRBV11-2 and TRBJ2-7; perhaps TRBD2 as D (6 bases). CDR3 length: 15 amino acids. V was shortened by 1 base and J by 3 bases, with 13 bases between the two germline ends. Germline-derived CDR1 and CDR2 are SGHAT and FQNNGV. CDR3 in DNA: TGTGCCAGCAGCTTAGTGGGCGGGATGTTCTACGAGCAGTACTTC. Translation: CASSLVGGMFYEQYF.

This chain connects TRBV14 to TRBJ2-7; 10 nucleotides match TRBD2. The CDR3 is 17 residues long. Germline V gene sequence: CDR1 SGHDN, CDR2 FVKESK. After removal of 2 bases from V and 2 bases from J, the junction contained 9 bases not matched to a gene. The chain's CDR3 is CASSQRSALAGAYEQYF. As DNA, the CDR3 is TGTGCCAGCAGCCAAAGGTCGGCTCTAGCGGGGGCCTACGAGCAGTACTTC.

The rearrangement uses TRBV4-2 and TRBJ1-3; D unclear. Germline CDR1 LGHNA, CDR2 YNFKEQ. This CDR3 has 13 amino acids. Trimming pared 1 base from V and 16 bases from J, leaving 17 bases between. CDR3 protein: CASSQVGGSSPYF. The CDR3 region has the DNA TGTGCCAGCAGCCAAGTCGGAGGATCCTCCCCGTATTTT.

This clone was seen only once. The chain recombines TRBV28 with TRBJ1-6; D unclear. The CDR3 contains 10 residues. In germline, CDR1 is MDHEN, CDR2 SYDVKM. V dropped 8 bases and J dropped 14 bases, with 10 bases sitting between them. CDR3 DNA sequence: TGTGCCAGCGGTGTCACCTCCCTCCACTTT. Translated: CASGVTSLHF.

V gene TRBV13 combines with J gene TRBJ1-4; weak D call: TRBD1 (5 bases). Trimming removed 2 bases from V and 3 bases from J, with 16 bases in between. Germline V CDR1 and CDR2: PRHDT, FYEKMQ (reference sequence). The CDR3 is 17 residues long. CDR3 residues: CASSLRAQGKANEKLFF. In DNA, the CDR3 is TGTGCCAGCAGCTTAAGGGCCCAGGGAAAGGCTAATGAAAAACTGTTTTTT.

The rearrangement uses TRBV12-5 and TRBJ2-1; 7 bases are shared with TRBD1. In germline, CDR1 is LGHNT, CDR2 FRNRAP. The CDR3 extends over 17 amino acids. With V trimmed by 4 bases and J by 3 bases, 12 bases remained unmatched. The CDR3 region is CASGYQPGTDFYNEQFF. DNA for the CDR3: TGTGCTAGTGGTTACCAACCCGGGACAGATTTCTACAATGAGCAGTTCTTC.

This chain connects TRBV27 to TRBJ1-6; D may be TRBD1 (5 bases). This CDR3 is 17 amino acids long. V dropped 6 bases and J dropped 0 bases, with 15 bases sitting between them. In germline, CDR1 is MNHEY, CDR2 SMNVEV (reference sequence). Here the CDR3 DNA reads TGTGCCAGCAGCAGGGCGTTCGGTAGCTCCTATAATTCACCCCTCCACTTT. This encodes CASSRAFGSSYNSPLHF.

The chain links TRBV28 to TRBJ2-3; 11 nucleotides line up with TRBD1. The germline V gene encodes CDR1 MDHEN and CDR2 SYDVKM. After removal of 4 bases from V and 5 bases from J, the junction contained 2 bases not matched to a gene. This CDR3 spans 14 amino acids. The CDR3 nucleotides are TGTGCCAGCAGTTCGGACAGGGGGCGAGATACGCAGTATTTT. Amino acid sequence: CASSSDRGRDTQYF.

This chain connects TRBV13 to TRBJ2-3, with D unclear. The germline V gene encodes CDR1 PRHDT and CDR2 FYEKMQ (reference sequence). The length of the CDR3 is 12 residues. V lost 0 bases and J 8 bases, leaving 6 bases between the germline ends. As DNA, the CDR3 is TGTGCCAGCAGCTTAGGTTTGTCTACGCAGTATTTT. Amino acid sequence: CASSLGLSTQYF.

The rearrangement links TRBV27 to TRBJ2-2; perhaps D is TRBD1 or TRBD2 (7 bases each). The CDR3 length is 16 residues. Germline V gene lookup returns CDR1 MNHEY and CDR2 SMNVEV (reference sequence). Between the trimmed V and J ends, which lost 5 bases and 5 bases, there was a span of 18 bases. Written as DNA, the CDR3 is TGTGCCAGCAGTGAAAAGGGAGGGGGCCTAACCGGGGAGCTGTTTTTT. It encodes CASSEKGGGLTGELFF.

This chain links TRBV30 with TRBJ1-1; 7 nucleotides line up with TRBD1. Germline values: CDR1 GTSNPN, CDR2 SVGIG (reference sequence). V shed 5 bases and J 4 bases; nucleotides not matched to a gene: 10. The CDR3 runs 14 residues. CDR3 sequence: CAWAEDRVVTEAFF. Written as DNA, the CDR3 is TGTGCCTGGGCCGAAGACAGGGTTGTCACTGAAGCTTTCTTT.

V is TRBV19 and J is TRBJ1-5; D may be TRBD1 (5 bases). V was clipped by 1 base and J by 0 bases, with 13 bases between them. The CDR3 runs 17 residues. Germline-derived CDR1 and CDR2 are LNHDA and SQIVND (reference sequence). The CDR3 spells CASSIVRDDYSNQPQHF. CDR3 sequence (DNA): TGTGCCAGTAGTATAGTGAGGGACGATTATAGCAATCAGCCCCAGCATTTT.

The CDR3 loop is CASSPSPGSPSPLHF. In DNA, the CDR3 is TGTGCCAGCTCACCAAGTCCAGGGAGCCCTTCACCCCTCCACTTT. The rearrangement links TRBV18 to TRBJ1-6; D is perhaps TRBD1 (5 bases). Between the trimmed V and J ends, which lost 2 bases and 9 bases, there was a span of 14 bases. The CDR3 sequence is 15 residues long. Germline CDR1 and CDR2: KGHSH and LQKENI.

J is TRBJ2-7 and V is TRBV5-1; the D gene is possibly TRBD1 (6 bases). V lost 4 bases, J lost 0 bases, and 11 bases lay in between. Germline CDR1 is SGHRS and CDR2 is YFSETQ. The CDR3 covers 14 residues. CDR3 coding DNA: TGCGCCAGCAGCCCCCAAGGGGGCTCCTACGAGCAGTACTTC. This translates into CASSPQGGSYEQYF.

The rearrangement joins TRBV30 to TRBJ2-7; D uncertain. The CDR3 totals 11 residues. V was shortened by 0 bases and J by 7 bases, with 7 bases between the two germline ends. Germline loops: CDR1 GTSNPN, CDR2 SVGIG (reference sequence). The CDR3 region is CAWSVGREQYF. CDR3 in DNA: TGTGCCTGGAGTGTAGGTCGGGAGCAGTACTTC.

For the CDR3, the DNA is TGTGCCGGCGATGGGACCGCGCCCACCTACGAGCAGTACTTC. It codes for CAGDGTAPTYEQYF. The J gene is TRBJ2-7, the V gene TRBV30, with D perhaps assigned TRBD1 or TRBD2 (5 bases each). The CDR3 extends over 14 amino acids. V lost 8 bases to trimming and J lost 2 bases, with 19 bases between them. CDR1 and CDR2 (germline): GTSNPN, SVGIG (reference sequence).